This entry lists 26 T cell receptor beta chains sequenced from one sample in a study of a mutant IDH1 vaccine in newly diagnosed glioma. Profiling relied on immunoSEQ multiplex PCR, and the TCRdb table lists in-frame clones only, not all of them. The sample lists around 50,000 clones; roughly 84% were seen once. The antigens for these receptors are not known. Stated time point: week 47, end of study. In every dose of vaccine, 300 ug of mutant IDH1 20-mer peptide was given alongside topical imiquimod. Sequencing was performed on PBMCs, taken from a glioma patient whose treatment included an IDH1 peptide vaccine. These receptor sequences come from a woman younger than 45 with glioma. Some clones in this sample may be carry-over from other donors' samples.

Here the CDR3 DNA reads TGTGCCAGCAGCCCCGGACTAGCAGCAGATACGCAGTATTTT. Amino acids: CASSPGLAADTQYF. This chain uses TRBV4-2 with TRBJ2-3, with TRBD2 matching over 8 bases. With 4 bases clipped from V and 4 bases from J, the junction kept 4 bases outside the gene matches. CDR3 size: 14 residues. Germline assignment: CDR1 LGHNA and CDR2 YNFKEQ.

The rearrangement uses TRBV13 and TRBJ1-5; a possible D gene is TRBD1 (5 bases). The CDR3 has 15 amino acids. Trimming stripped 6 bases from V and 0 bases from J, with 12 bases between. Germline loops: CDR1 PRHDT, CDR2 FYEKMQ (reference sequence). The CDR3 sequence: CASSYGGDSNQPQHF. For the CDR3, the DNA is TGTGCCAGCAGTTACGGGGGGGATAGCAATCAGCCCCAGCATTTT.

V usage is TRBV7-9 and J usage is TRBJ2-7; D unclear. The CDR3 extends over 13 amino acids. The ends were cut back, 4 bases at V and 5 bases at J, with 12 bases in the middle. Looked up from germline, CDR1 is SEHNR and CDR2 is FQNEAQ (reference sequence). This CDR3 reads CASSSHREDEQYF. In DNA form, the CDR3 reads TGTGCCAGCAGCTCCCACCGAGAGGACGAGCAGTACTTC. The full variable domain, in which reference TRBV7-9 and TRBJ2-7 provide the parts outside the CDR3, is DTGVSQNPRHKITKRGQNVTFRCDPISEHNRLYWYRQTLGQGPEFLTYFQNEAQLEKSRLLSDRFSAERPKGSFSTLEIQRTEQGDSAMYLCASSSHREDEQYFGPGTRLTVT.

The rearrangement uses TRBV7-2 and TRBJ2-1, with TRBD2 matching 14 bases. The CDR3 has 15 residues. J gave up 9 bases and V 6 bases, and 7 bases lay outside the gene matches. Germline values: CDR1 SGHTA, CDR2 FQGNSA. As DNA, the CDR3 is TGTGCCAGCAGTCGACTAGCGGGAGGGCGGGGTGAGCAGTTCTTC. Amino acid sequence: CASSRLAGGRGEQFF.

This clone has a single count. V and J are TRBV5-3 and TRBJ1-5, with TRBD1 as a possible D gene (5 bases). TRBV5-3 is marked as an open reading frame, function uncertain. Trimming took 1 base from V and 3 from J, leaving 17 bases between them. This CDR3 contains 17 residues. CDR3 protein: CARSLWGEGLINQPQHF. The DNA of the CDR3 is TGTGCCAGAAGCTTGTGGGGCGAGGGACTGATCAATCAGCCCCAGCATTTT.

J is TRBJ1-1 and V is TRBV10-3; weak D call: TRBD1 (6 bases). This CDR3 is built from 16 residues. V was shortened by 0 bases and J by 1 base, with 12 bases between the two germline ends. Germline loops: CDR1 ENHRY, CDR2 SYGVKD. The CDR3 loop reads CAISESGRGGNTEAFF. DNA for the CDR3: TGTGCCATCAGTGAGTCGGGCAGGGGCGGGAACACTGAAGCTTTCTTT.

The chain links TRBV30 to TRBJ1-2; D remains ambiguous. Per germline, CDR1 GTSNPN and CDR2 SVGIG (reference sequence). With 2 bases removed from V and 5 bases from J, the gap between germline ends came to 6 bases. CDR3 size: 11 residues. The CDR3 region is CAWSKAYGYTF. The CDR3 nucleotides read TGTGCCTGGAGTAAGGCGTATGGCTACACCTTC.

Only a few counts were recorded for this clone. The CDR3 DNA reads as TGCGCCAGCAGGGTAGGGGGCTCAAGCAATCAGCCCCAGCATTTT. This translates into CASRVGGSSNQPQHF. The chain has TRBV10-2 and TRBJ1-5; 7 positions match TRBD1. The V and J ends lost 6 bases and 1 base, in that order; junction bases with no gene match: 6. The CDR3 runs 15 residues. Germline CDR1 reads WSHSY; CDR2 reads SAAADI.

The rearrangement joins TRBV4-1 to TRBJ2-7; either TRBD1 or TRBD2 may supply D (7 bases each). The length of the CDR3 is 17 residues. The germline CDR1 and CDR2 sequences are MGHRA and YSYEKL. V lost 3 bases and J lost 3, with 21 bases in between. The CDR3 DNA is TGCGCCAGCAGCCAGTCAGCGGGCAGGGGGGGCTTCTACGAGCAGTACTTC. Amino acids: CASSQSAGRGGFYEQYF.

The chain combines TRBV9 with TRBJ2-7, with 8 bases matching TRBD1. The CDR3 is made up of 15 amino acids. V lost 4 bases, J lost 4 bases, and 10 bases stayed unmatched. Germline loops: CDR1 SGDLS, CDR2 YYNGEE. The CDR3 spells CASSRSQGVGYEQYF. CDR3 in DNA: TGTGCCAGCAGCAGGTCACAGGGGGTAGGGTACGAGCAGTACTTC.

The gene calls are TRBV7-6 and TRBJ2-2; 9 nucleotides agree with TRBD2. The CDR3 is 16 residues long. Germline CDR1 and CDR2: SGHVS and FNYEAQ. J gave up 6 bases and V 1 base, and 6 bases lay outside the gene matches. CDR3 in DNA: TGTGCCAGCAGCTTAGATTTAGCGGGAGTCTCCGGGGAGCTGTTTTTT. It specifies CASSLDLAGVSGELFF.

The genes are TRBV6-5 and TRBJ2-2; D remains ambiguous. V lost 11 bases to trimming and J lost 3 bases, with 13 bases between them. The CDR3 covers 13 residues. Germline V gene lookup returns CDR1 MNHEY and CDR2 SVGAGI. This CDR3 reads CASSRTDTGELFF. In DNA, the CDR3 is TGTGCCTCGAGCAGGACGGACACCGGGGAGCTGTTTTTT.

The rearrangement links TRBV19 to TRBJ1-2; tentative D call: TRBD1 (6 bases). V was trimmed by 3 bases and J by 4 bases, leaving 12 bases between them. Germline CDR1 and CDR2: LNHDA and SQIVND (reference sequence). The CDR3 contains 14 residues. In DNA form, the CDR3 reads TGTGCCAGTAGTATGAACAGGGCCCTCTATGGCTACACCTTC. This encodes CASSMNRALYGYTF.

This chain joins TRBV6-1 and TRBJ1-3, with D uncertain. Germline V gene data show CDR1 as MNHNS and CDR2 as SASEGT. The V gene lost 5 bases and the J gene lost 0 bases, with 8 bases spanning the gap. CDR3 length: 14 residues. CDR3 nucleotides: TGTGCCAGCAGTTTACAGTTCTCTGGAAACACCATATATTTT. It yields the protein CASSLQFSGNTIYF.

CDR3 region: CASSGEGQGARYEQYF. As DNA, the CDR3 is TGCGCCAGCAGCGGCGAGGGACAGGGGGCTCGCTACGAGCAGTACTTC. The J gene is TRBJ2-7, the V gene TRBV4-1, with 12 bases aligning to TRBD1. Germline V gene lookup returns CDR1 MGHRA and CDR2 YSYEKL. The CDR3 loop spans 16 amino acids. J was trimmed by 3 bases and V by 5 bases; bases with no gene match: 8.

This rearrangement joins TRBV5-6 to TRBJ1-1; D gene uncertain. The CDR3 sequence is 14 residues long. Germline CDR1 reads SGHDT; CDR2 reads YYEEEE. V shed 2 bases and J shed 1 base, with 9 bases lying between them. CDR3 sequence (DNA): TGTGCCAGCAGCTTAGGCCTCCCGAACACTGAAGCTTTCTTT. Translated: CASSLGLPNTEAFF. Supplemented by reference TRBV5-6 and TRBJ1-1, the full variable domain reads DAGVTQSPTHLIKTRGQQVTLRCSPKSGHDTVSWYQQALGQGPQFIFQYYEEEERQRGNFPDRFSGHQFPNYSSELNVNALLLGDSALYLCASSLGLPNTEAFFGQGTRLTVV.

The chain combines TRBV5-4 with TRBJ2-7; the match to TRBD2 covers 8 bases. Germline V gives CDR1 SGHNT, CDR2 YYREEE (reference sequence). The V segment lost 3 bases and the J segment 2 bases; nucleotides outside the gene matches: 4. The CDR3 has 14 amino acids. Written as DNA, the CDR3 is TGTGCCAGCAGCTGGGGGACTAGGCCCTACGAGCAGTACTTC. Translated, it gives CASSWGTRPYEQYF.

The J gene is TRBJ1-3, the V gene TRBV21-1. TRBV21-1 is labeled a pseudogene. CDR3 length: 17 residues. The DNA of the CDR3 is TGTGCCAGCAGCACGTTAATCGGGAGGCGTTCGGGAAACACCATATATTTT. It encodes CASSTLIGRRSGNTIYF.

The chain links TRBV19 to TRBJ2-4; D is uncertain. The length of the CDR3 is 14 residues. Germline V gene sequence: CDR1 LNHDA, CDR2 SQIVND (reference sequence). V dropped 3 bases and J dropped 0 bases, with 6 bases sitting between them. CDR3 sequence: CASSIPEAKNIQYF. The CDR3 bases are TGTGCCAGTAGTATTCCGGAAGCCAAAAACATTCAGTACTTC.

The chain's CDR3 is CASSRDLGKLFF. The CDR3 bases are TGTGCCAGTAGTAGGGACCTAGGAAAACTGTTTTTT. The chain joins TRBV19 to TRBJ1-4, with D possibly matching TRBD1 (5 bases). The CDR3 extends over 12 amino acids. Looked up from germline, CDR1 is LNHDA and CDR2 is SQIVND (reference sequence). The V and J ends lost 4 bases and 10 bases respectively, with 10 bases between them.

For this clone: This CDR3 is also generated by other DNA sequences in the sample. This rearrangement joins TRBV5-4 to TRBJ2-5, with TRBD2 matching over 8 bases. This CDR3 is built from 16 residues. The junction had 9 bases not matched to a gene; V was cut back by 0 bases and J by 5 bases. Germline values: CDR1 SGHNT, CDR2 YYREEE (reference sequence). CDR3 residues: CASSLAGTSGTETQYF. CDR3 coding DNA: TGTGCCAGCAGCTTGGCCGGAACTAGCGGTACGGAGACCCAGTACTTC.

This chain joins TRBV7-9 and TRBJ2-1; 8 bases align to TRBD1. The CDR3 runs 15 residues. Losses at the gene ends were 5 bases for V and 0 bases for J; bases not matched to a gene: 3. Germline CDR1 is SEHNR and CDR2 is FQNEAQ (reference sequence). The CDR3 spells CASSLGTGSYNEQFF. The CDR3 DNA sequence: TGTGCCAGCAGCCTCGGGACAGGCTCCTACAATGAGCAGTTCTTC.

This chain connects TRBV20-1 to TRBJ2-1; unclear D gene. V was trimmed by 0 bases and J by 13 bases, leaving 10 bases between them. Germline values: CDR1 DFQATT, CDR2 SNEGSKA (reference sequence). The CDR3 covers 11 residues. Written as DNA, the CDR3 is TGCAGTGCTAGAGATCAGGTGGAACAGTTCTTC. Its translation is CSARDQVEQFF.

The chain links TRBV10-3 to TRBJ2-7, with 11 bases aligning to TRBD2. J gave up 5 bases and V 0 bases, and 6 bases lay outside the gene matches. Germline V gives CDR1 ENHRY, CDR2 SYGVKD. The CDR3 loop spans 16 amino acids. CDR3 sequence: CAISESSLAGVHEQYF. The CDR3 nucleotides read TGTGCCATCAGTGAGTCGTCACTAGCGGGAGTCCACGAGCAGTACTTC.

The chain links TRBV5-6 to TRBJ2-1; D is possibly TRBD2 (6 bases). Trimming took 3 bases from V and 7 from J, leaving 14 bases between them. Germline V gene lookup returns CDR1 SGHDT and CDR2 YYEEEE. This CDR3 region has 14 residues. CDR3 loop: CASSSGLTPNEQFF. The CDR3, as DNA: TGTGCCAGCAGCTCGGGACTTACTCCTAATGAGCAGTTCTTC.

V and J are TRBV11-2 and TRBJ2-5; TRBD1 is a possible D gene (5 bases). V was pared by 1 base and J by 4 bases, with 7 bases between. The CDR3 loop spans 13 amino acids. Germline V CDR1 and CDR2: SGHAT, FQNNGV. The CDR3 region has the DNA TGTGCCAGCAGCTTAGTGGGGCCAGAGACCCAGTACTTC. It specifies CASSLVGPETQYF. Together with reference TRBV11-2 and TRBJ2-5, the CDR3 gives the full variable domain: EAGVAQSPRYKIIEKRQSVAFWCNPISGHATLYWYQQILGQGPKLLIQFQNNGVVDDSQLPKDRFSAERLKGVDSTLKIQPAKLEDSAVYLCASSLVGPETQYFGPGTRLLVL.